Presented here are 28 T cell receptor beta chains from one specimen sequenced in a study of read filtering for tumor transcriptome and immune sequencing. This library used around 400 ng RNA and molecular barcoded adaptors spanning alpha/delta and beta/gamma chains. TCRdb re-derived calls from the reads in MiXCR, one entry per CDR3 protein. The data hold tens of thousands of distinct CDR3 sequences, with about a fifth observed a single time. The material sequenced was a population of CD138-negative cells sorted from bone marrow. These receptors came from a donor at least 40 years old with multiple myeloma.

This clonotype was counted ten times or more. This chain links TRBV29-1 with TRBJ2-7; D perhaps matches TRBD1 (6 bases). Trimming shortened V by 6 bases and J by 1 base, and 13 bases separated the two germline ends. Germline loops: CDR1 SQVTM, CDR2 ANQGSEA. The CDR3 totals 13 residues. CDR3 sequence reads: CSVIQGGSYEQYF. For the CDR3, the DNA is TGCAGCGTGATACAGGGTGGGTCCTACGAGCAGTACTTC.

This clonotype was counted at least ten times. CDR3 protein: CASSHPPGLAGHEQYF. The CDR3 DNA sequence: TGTGCCAGCAGCCATCCACCAGGACTAGCGGGCCACGAGCAGTACTTC. The rearrangement links TRBV3-1 to TRBJ2-7, with 11 bases fitting TRBD2. This CDR3 is 16 amino acids long. Losses at the gene ends were 3 bases for V and 5 bases for J; bases not matched to a gene: 9. Germline V lookup: CDR1 LGHDT, CDR2 YNNKEL (reference sequence).

Concerning this clonotype itself: A single base separates this from a much larger clone, so it may be a read error. No conserved phenylalanine or tryptophan is present at the end of the CDR3, so a read error is the likely explanation. The CDR3 sequence: CASSLDAPGLAGEETQYL. The CDR3 DNA reads TGTGCCAGCAGCTTGGATGCTCCGGGACTAGCGGGAGAAGAGACCCAGTACCTC. The chain employs TRBV5-8 and TRBJ2-5; 14 nucleotides align to TRBD2. The germline V gene encodes CDR1 SGHTS and CDR2 YDEGEE. The CDR3 sequence is 18 residues long. Germline trimming cut 0 bases from V and 3 bases from J; bases unmatched to any gene: 7.

This clonotype was counted ten times or more. The rearrangement joins TRBV29-1 to TRBJ2-3, with D perhaps TRBD2 (5 bases). The CDR3 covers 17 residues. Between the trimmed V and J ends, which lost 4 bases and 4 bases, there was a span of 24 bases. The germline V gene has CDR1 SQVTM and CDR2 ANQGSEA. CDR3 sequence: CSVVRVRSPEAPDTQYF. The CDR3 DNA reads as TGCAGCGTTGTGAGGGTGCGGTCACCCGAAGCCCCAGATACGCAGTATTTT.

This chain uses TRBV28 with TRBJ2-7; D is uncertain. The germline V and J ends were trimmed by 5 bases and 0 bases, with 14 bases remaining between them. The germline V gene has CDR1 MDHEN and CDR2 SYDVKM. The CDR3 is 15 residues long. CDR3 nucleotide sequence: TGTGCCAGCAGTGCCGCTGGTGGGCGCTCCTACGAGCAGTACTTC. This gives the protein CASSAAGGRSYEQYF.

A word on this clonotype: With a much larger clone just one base away, this may be a read error. This sequence joins TRBV20-1 and TRBJ1-1, with 9 bases matching TRBD1. Germline V gene data show CDR1 as DFQATT and CDR2 as SNEGSKA (reference sequence). With V trimmed by 3 bases and J by 4 bases, 12 bases remained unmatched. This CDR3 is 16 amino acids long. In nucleotides, the CDR3 is TGCAGTGCTAGTGACAGGGGGAGGGGCTACGTCACTGAAGCTTTCTTT. Amino acid sequence: CSASDRGRGYVTEAFF.

This clonotype was counted at least ten times. The chain is built from TRBV29-1 and TRBJ1-1; the D gene is possibly TRBD1 (5 bases). V gave up 7 bases and J gave up 0 bases, with 6 bases separating them. The CDR3 sequence is 11 residues long. Germline V CDR1 and CDR2: SQVTM, ANQGSEA. This CDR3 reads CSARVNTEAFF. For the CDR3, the DNA is TGCAGCGCCAGGGTGAACACTGAAGCTTTCTTT.

In this sample, this clonotype turned up many times. The chain links TRBV20-1 to TRBJ2-7; D is undetermined. Trimming stripped 6 bases from V and 5 bases from J, with 20 bases between. The CDR3 is 14 residues long. From germline, CDR1 is DFQATT and CDR2 SNEGSKA (reference sequence). The CDR3 nucleotides are TGCAGTGCCCAGTCGCAGGTTTCGGTTAACGAGCAGTACTTC. Protein sequence: CSAQSQVSVNEQYF.

This clonotype was observed at least ten times. This chain connects TRBV6-6 to TRBJ1-5; D is ambiguous. This CDR3 spans 14 amino acids. Between the trimmed V and J ends, which lost 2 bases and 4 bases, there was a span of 9 bases. Germline V lookup: CDR1 MNHNY, CDR2 SVGAGI (reference sequence). The CDR3 sequence is CASSYNDENQPQHF. The CDR3, as DNA: TGTGCCAGCAGTTACAACGATGAGAATCAGCCCCAGCATTTT.

This clonotype has ten or more counts. The V and J genes are TRBV28 and TRBJ1-1; D is uncertain. V was pared by 7 bases and J by 7 bases, with 10 bases between. This CDR3 comprises 11 residues. Germline values: CDR1 MDHEN, CDR2 SYDVKM. DNA for the CDR3: TGTGCCAGCAAACTAACGGTTGAAGCTTTCTTT. This codes for CASKLTVEAFF.

This clonotype was counted ten times or more. The chain recombines TRBV7-8 with TRBJ2-6, with D perhaps TRBD1 (5 bases). CDR1 and CDR2 (germline): SGHVS, FQNEAQ. Trimming left V 11 bases short and J 1 base short, with 6 bases between. This CDR3 spans 12 amino acids. The CDR3 sequence is CAGHSGANVLTF. The CDR3 DNA reads as TGTGCCGGACATTCTGGGGCCAACGTCCTGACTTTC.

This clonotype appeared many times. This chain connects TRBV11-3 to TRBJ2-1; 12 nucleotides match TRBD2. CDR3 size: 19 residues. The trim removed 0 bases at V and 4 bases at J, leaving 10 bases unmatched. Germline CDR1 reads SGHNT; CDR2 reads YENEEA. CDR3 DNA: TGTGCCAGCAGCTTAGATCACCTCGGACTAGCGGGAAGGTACAATGAGCAGTTCTTC. Translated, it gives CASSLDHLGLAGRYNEQFF.

This clonotype was observed a few times. The genes are TRBV10-3 and TRBJ2-3; 8 nucleotides align to TRBD2. This CDR3 has 16 residues. CDR1 is ENHRY and CDR2 is SYGVKD in the germline V gene. Germline trimming cut 3 bases from V and 2 bases from J; bases unmatched to any gene: 7. The CDR3 is CAISDRVAGNTDTQYF. The CDR3 DNA sequence: TGTGCCATCAGTGATCGAGTAGCGGGAAACACAGATACGCAGTATTTT.

The sample holds many counts of this clonotype. The rearrangement joins TRBV5-1 to TRBJ2-1, with D unclear. V shed 0 bases and J shed 0 bases, with 4 bases lying between them. CDR1 SGHRS and CDR2 YFSETQ come from the germline V gene. The CDR3 is made up of 14 amino acids. CDR3 sequence: CASSLVGSYNEQFF. The CDR3 nucleotides are TGCGCCAGCAGCTTGGTAGGCTCCTACAATGAGCAGTTCTTC.

The sample holds many counts of this clonotype. The chain has TRBV12-3 or TRBV12-4 and TRBJ1-1; no firm D call. The CDR3 totals 13 residues. V gave up 7 bases and J gave up 1 base, with 10 bases separating them. The CDR3, as DNA: TGTGCCAGCACCCAAACCACGAACACTGAAGCTTTCTTT. Protein: CASTQTTNTEAFF.

The V and J genes are TRBV28 and TRBJ1-2; D unresolved. The ends were cut back, 6 bases at V and 0 bases at J, with 11 bases in the middle. The CDR3 sequence is 14 residues long. CDR1 is MDHEN, CDR2 SYDVKM, per germline. CDR3 loop: CASRGMEANYGYTF. The DNA for the CDR3 is TGTGCCAGCAGGGGGATGGAAGCTAACTATGGCTACACCTTC.

This clonotype was picked up many times. The chain joins TRBV20-1 to TRBJ2-4; no reliable D call. V lost 6 bases, J lost 9 bases, and 21 bases lay in between. The CDR3 has 14 amino acids. Germline V gene lookup returns CDR1 DFQATT and CDR2 SNEGSKA (reference sequence). The CDR3 sequence: CSANERAPRSIQYF. The DNA of the CDR3 is TGCAGTGCAAACGAAAGGGCCCCGAGGAGCATTCAGTACTTC.

In its sample, this clonotype was seen a few times. CDR3 sequence reads: CASSFEGQPQHF. DNA of the CDR3: TGTGCCAGCAGTTTTGAGGGGCAGCCCCAGCATTTT. The rearrangement joins TRBV28 to TRBJ1-5; D is possibly TRBD1 (5 bases). Trimming left V 3 bases short and J 7 bases short, with 7 bases between. The CDR3 runs to 12 residues. The V gene's germline CDR1 is MDHEN and CDR2 SYDVKM.

The V gene is TRBV7-6, the J gene TRBJ2-7; D is perhaps TRBD1 (5 bases). The CDR3 sequence is 14 residues long. V shed 5 bases and J shed 0 bases, with 11 bases lying between them. Germline V gene sequence: CDR1 SGHVS, CDR2 FNYEAQ. The CDR3 DNA follows: TGTGCCAGCAGCCGGACAAGGGACTCCTACGAGCAGTACTTC. It encodes CASSRTRDSYEQYF.

This clonotype was counted ten times or more. The gene calls are TRBV6-1 and TRBJ1-5; no clear D. Germline lookup yields CDR1 MNHNS and CDR2 SASEGT. The CDR3 has 16 residues. Deletions cut 0 bases from V and 3 bases from J, with 12 bases between. The CDR3 spells CASSEARPRPNQPQHF. The CDR3 bases are TGTGCCAGCAGTGAAGCGCGACCCAGACCCAATCAGCCCCAGCATTTT.

This clonotype was detected ten times or more. V gene TRBV20-1 combines with J gene TRBJ2-2; 12 bases line up with TRBD1. This CDR3 is 16 amino acids long. Germline trimming cut 3 bases from V and 7 bases from J; bases unmatched to any gene: 9. Germline V gives CDR1 DFQATT, CDR2 SNEGSKA (reference sequence). The CDR3 is CSARLRDRGPGGELFF. The CDR3 nucleotides are TGCAGTGCTAGGCTCCGGGACAGGGGGCCGGGCGGGGAGCTGTTTTTT.

As to this clonotype: A clone one base away is much larger, so this may be a read error. The chain uses TRBV7-9 and TRBJ2-2; possible D gene TRBD2, 6 bases. Germline V gene lookup returns CDR1 SEHNR and CDR2 FQNEAQ (reference sequence). The CDR3 length is 13 residues. CDR3 nucleotides: TGTGCCAGCGGATTACAGAGCACCGGGGGGCTGTTTTTT. This gives the protein CASGLQSTGGLFF.

The sample holds a few counts of this clonotype. This rearrangement joins TRBV20-1 to TRBJ1-5; D is possibly TRBD1 (5 bases). The V end was cut by 6 bases, the J end by 4 bases, with 10 bases between. This CDR3 is built from 12 residues. Germline CDR1 DFQATT, CDR2 SNEGSKA (reference sequence). The CDR3 sequence is CSAQQVNQPQHF. In DNA form, the CDR3 reads TGCAGTGCCCAACAGGTGAATCAGCCCCAGCATTTT.

This clonotype has at least ten counts. The chain carries TRBV2 and TRBJ2-2; TRBD2 agrees at 9 bases. V was pared by 4 bases and J by 0 bases, with 0 bases of the junction left unmatched. This CDR3 spans 15 amino acids. CDR1 SNHLY and CDR2 FYNNEI come from the germline V gene. This CDR3 is CASSVAGANTGELFF. The CDR3 region has the DNA TGTGCCAGCAGTGTAGCGGGAGCGAACACCGGGGAGCTGTTTTTT.

This clonotype is classed as medium-sized. The rearrangement uses TRBV3-1 and TRBJ2-1; tentatively, D is TRBD2 (5 bases). Per germline, CDR1 LGHDT and CDR2 YNNKEL (reference sequence). V lost 1 base to trimming and J lost 8 bases, with 9 bases between them. CDR3 length: 13 residues. The CDR3 DNA reads TGTGCCAGCAGCCAAGGGAGGCGAGATGAGCAGTTCTTC. It encodes CASSQGRRDEQFF.

A remark on this clonotype: The junction departs from germline at one end; a sequencing error may be responsible. The V call is TRBV29-1, the J call TRBJ2-3, with 7 bases matching TRBD2. This CDR3 has 15 amino acids. Germline V gives CDR1 SQVTM, CDR2 ANQGSEA. The CDR3: CSVEKAGTDTGTQYF. CDR3 DNA sequence: TGCAGCGTTGAAAAAGCGGGGACCGACACAGGTACGCAGTATTTT.

This clonotype was seen ten or more times. The J gene is TRBJ2-3, the V gene TRBV10-3; TRBD2 agrees at 7 bases. The trim removed 6 bases at V and 5 bases at J, leaving 8 bases unmatched. The CDR3 covers 14 residues. The germline V gene encodes CDR1 ENHRY and CDR2 SYGVKD. The CDR3 is CAISDPGLKDTQYF. CDR3 coding DNA: TGTGCCATCAGCGACCCGGGACTAAAAGATACGCAGTATTTT.

This clonotype was picked up many times. The chain is built from TRBV20-1 and TRBJ1-1, with D possibly TRBD1 on 5 matching bases. Germline loops: CDR1 DFQATT, CDR2 SNEGSKA (reference sequence). The CDR3 consists of 13 residues. Deletions cut 3 bases from V and 0 bases from J, with 8 bases between. Here the CDR3 reads CSARMTVNTEAFF. The CDR3 DNA sequence: TGCAGTGCTAGGATGACAGTGAACACTGAAGCTTTCTTT.